This T cell receptor (beta chain) was retrieved from a study of T cells in Graves' hyperthyroidism and ophthalmopathy. Study findings and constraints: Stable hyperthyroidism was separated from ophthalmopathy by a model based on 13 V-J features.

In germline, CDR1 is SGHTA, CDR2 FQGNSA. J was trimmed by 5 bases and V by 6 bases; bases with no gene match: 8. The CDR3 contains 14 residues. It was RNA transcripts that yielded the amplified TCR beta CDR3 regions. First-round RT-PCR targeting the TCR CDR3 was performed with the HTBI primer set. TCRdb called the multiplex PCR reads again in MiXCR, with one record for every CDR3 protein. The sample lists around 610,000 distinct CDR3 sequences; roughly 15% were seen once. As concerns this clonotype: Its antigen remains unidentified.

The chain couples TRBV7-2 to TRBJ2-5; 8 nucleotides align to TRBD1. Input material: blood. The receptor's source is a woman aged 40 to 49 with Graves' ophthalmopathy. CDR3: CASSPDRDVETQYF. DNA of the CDR3: TGTGCCAGCAGTCCGGACAGGGACGTTGAGACCCAGTACTTC.